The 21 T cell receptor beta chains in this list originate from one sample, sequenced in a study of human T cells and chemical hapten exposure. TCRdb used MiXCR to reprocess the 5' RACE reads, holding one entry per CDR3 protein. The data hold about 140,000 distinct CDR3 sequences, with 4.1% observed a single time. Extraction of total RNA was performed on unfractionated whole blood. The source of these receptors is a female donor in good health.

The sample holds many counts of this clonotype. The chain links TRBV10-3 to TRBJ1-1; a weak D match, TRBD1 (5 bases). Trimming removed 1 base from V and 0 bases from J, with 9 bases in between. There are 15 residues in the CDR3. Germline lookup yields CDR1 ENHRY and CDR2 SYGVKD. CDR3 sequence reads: CAISEYQGVNTEAFF. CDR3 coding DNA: TGTGCCATCAGTGAGTACCAAGGGGTGAACACTGAAGCTTTCTTT.

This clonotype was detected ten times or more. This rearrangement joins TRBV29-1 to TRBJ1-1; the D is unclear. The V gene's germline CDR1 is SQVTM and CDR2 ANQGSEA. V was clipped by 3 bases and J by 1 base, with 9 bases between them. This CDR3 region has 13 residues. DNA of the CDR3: TGCAGCGTTGAGCGGACCTCGAACACTGAAGCTTTCTTT. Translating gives CSVERTSNTEAFF.

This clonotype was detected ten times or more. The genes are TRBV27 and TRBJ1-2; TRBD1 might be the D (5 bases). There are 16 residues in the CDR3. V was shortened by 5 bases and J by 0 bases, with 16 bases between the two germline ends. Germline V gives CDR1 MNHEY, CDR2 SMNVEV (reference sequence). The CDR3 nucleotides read TGTGCCAGCAGTCCTTGGCGGGACGGACCTAACTATGGCTACACCTTC. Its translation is CASSPWRDGPNYGYTF.

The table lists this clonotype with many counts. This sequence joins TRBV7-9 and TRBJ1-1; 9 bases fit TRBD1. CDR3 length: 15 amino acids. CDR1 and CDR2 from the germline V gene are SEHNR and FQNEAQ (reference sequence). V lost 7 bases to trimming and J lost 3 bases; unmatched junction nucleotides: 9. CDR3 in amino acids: CASTLSGTGYTEAFF. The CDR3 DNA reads TGTGCCAGCACACTCTCCGGGACAGGGTACACTGAAGCTTTCTTT.

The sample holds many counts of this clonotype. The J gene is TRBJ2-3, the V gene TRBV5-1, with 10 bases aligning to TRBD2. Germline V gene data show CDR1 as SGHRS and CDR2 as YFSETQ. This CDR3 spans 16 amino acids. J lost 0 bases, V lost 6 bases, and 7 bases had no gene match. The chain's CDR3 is CASTPSAGGSTDTQYF. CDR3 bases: TGCGCCAGCACCCCGTCAGCGGGGGGGAGCACAGATACGCAGTATTTT.

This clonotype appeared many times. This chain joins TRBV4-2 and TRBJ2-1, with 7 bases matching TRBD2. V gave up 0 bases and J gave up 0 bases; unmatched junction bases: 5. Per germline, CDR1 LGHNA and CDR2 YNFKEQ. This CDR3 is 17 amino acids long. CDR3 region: CASSQEPAGSSYNEQFF. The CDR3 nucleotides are TGTGCCAGCAGCCAAGAACCAGCGGGAAGCTCCTACAATGAGCAGTTCTTC.

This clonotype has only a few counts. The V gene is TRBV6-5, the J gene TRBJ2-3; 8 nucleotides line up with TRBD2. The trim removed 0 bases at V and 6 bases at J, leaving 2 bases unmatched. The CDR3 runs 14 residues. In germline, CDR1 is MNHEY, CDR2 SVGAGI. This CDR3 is CASSYSPGGDTQYF. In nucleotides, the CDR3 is TGTGCCAGCAGTTACTCTCCGGGGGGGGATACGCAGTATTTT.

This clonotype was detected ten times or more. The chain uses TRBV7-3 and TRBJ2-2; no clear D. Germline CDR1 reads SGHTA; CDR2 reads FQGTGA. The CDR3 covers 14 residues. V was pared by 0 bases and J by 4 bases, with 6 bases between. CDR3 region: CASSLTFPTGELFF. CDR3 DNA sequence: TGTGCCAGCAGCTTAACGTTTCCCACCGGGGAGCTGTTTTTT.

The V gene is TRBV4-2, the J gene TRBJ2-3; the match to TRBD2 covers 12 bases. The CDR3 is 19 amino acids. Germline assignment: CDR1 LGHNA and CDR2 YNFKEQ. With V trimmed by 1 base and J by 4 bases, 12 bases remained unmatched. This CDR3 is CASSQAVASGGAWSDTQYF. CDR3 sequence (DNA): TGTGCCAGCAGCCAAGCAGTGGCTAGCGGGGGGGCCTGGTCAGATACGCAGTATTTT.

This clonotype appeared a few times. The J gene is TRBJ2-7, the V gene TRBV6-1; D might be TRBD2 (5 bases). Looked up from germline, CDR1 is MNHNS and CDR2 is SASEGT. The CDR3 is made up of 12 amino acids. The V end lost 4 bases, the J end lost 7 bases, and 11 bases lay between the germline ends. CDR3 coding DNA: TGTGCCAGCAGTGTCCGTCGAGGGGAGCAGTACTTC. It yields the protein CASSVRRGEQYF.

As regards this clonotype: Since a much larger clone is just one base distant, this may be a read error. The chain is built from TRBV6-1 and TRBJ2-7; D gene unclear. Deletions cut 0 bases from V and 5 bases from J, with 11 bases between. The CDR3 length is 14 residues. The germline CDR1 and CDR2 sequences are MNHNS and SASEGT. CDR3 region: CASSEALITDEQYF. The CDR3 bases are TGTGCCAGCAGTGAAGCATTGATAACCGACGAGCAGTACTTC.

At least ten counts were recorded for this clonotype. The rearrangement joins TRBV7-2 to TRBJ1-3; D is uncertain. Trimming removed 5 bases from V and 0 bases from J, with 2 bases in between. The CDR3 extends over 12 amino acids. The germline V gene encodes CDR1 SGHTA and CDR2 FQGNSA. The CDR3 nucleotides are TGTGCCAGCAGCCCCTCTGGAAACACCATATATTTT. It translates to CASSPSGNTIYF.

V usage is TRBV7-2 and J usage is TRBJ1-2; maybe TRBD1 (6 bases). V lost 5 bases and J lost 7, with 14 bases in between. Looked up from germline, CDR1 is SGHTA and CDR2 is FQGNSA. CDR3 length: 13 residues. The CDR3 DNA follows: TGTGCCAGCAGCCCCATAACAGGGAGTGGCTACACCTTC. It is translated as CASSPITGSGYTF.

The CDR3 reads CASSPGTVFYGYTF. CDR3 nucleotides: TGTGCCAGCTCACCTGGGACAGTATTCTATGGCTACACCTTC. The chain combines TRBV18 with TRBJ1-2, with 7 positions matching TRBD1. Germline V gene lookup returns CDR1 KGHSH and CDR2 LQKENI. The CDR3 consists of 14 residues. Trimming took 3 bases from V and 4 from J; bases not matched to a gene: 5.

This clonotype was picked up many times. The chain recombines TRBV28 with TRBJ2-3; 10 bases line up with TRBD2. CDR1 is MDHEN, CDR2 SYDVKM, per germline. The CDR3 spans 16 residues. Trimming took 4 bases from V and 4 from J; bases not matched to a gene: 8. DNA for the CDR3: TGTGCCAGCAGTTCCCAAGCGGGGGGGCCGTCAGATACGCAGTATTTT. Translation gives CASSSQAGGPSDTQYF.

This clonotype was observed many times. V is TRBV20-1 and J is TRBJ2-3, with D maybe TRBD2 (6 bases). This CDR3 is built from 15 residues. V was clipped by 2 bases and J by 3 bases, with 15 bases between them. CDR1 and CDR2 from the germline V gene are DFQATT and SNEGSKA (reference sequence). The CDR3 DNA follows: TGCAGTGCTAGATTGGTGGCGGGGCGAACAGATACGCAGTATTTT. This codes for CSARLVAGRTDTQYF.

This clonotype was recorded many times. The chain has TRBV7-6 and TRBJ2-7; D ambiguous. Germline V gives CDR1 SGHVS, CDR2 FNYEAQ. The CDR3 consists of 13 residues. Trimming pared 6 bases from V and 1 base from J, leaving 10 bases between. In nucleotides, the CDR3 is TGTGCCAGCAGGCCGTTCGGATCCTACGAGCAGTACTTC. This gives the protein CASRPFGSYEQYF.

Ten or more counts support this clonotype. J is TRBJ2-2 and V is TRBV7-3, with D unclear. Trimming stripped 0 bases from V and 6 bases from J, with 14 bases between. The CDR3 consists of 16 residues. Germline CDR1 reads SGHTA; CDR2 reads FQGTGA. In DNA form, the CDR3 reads TGTGCCAGCAGCTTAACCCCCACAGTCCGGGCCGGGGAGCTGTTTTTT. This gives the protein CASSLTPTVRAGELFF.

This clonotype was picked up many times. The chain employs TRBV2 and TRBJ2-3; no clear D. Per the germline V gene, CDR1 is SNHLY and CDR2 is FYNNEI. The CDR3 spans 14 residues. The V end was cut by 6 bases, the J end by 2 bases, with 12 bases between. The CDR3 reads CASRPLGHTDTQYF. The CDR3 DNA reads TGTGCCAGCAGGCCCTTAGGGCACACAGATACGCAGTATTTT.

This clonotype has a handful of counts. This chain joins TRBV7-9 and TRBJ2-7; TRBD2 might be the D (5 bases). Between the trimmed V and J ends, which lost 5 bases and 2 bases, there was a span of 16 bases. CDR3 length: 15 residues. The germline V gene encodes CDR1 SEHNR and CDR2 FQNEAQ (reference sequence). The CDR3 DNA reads TGTGCCAGCAGCCAGACGGGGTATCTAACCTACGAGCAGTACTTC. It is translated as CASSQTGYLTYEQYF.

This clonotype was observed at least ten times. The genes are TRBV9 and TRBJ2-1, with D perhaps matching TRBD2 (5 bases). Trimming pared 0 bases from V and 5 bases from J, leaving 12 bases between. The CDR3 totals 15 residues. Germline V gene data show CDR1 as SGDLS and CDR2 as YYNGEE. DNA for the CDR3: TGTGCCAGCAGCGTAGGAATCTTCGGGGACAATGAGCAGTTCTTC. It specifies CASSVGIFGDNEQFF.